These T cell receptor beta chains were read from a single sample in a study of blood T cell repertoires in COVID-19. Here immunoSEQ multiplex PCR was the method, and the copy in TCRdb shows in-frame clones only, minus some. The sample holds roughly 400,000 clones, nearly 90% seen once. The specimen sequenced was PBMCs or T cells enriched from blood (not recorded which). The source is a woman between 18 and 29 years old who had been exposed to COVID-19. The conserved cysteine and the conserved F or W are not part of the CDR3 here.

TRBV21-1,ASSKRTSGRTGELF
TRBV4-3,ASSSTSGRSYEQY
TRBV7-9,ASSFGQPQH
TRBV2,ASSDNWTGDTEAF
TRBV10-3,AIRGREGNSPLH
TRBV24-1,ATSDHGTPTGELF
TRBV29-1,SVEERGGTEAF
TRBV11-2,ASSPPRASGRSYNEQF
TRBV5-6,ASSRDSYGYT
TRBV7-2,ASSLASNVADTQY
TRBV13,ASSETKSGANTGELF
TRBV9,ASSDRSGTALEKLF
TRBV5-1,ASSSGLAYNEQF
TRBV27,ASSLITGGPEQY
TRBV18,ASSPLGQGSADTQY
TRBV18,ASSPLLQGSGNEQF
TRBV10-3,AISELPGQVNGAGEQF
TRBV7-8,ASSLRLGSSGGGNQPQH
TRBV27,ASSQRGGKYNEQF
TRBV4-3,ASSQVEGAEAF
TRBV29-1,SVFGASGRAYEQY
TRBV2,ASSEMLGLGEKLF
TRBV10-2,ASSERQGPNYGYT
TRBV20-1,SASEQGYGYT
TRBV19,ASSVLSPGTGTYGYT
TRBV7-2,ASSLGVTKGSPLH
TRBV7-9,ASSWNPPGQGYEQY
TRBV2,AIQTTGTSRETQY
TRBV6-1,ASSESVGGVRYEQY
TRBV11-2,ASSLLGAAGSLEAF
TRBV3-1/TRBV3-2,ASSQEASGVQETQY
TRBV29-1,SVDHPQIPNYGYT
TRBV18,ASSPIGTGVGDTQY
TRBV3-1/TRBV3-2,ASSQGDSGKAF
TRBV28,ASSPSVDTQY
TRBV10-3,AISEDRGGNQPQH
TRBV7-9,ASSLGSVRDRETDTQY
TRBV9,ASSVPLAGGPGANVLT
TRBV3-1/TRBV3-2,ASSQGAAGRLAEAF
TRBV19,ASSVEPQQGYT
TRBV2,ASSRYLRQGALETQY
TRBV28,ASSSALGAFSYNEQF
TRBV12-2,ASRLAQAGQGA
TRBV5-4,ASSGRVHRNQPQH
TRBV29-1,SVARVSLYQETQY
TRBV19,ASRDRGEKLF
TRBV4-2,ASSQGRVGELF
TRBV29-1,SVEDPGGKTEAF
TRBV6-2/TRBV6-3,ASNPQVAGVGTQY